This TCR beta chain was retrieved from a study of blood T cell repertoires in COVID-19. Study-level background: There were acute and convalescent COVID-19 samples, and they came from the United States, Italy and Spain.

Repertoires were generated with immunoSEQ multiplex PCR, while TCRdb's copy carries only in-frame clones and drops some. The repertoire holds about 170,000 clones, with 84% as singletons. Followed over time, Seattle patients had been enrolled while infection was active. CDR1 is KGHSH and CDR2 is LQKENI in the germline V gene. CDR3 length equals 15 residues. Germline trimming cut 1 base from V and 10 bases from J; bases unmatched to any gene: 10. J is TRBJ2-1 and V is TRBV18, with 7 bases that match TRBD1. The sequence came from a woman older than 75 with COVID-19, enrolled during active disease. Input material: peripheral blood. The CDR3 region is CASSPQSDRDDEQFF. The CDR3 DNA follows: TGTGCCAGCTCACCACAATCAGACAGGGATGACGAGCAGTTCTTC. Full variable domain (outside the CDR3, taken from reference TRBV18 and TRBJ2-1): NAGVMQNPRHLVRRRGQEARLRCSPMKGHSHVYWYRQLPEEGLKFMVYLQKENIIDESGMPKERFSAEFPKEGPSILRIQQVVRGDSAAYFCASSPQSDRDDEQFFGPGTRLTVL.